One and the same sample provided the 30 T cell receptor beta chains below, sequenced in a study of preoperative IRX-2 immunotherapy in early breast cancer. Sequenced by immunoSEQ multiplex PCR; TCRdb stores in-frame clones only, minus some. There are about 3,400 clones in the sample; about 71% occur only once, and about 7% lies in the top ten. Specified treatment: preoperative locoregional IRX-2 cytokine immunotherapy. The source was tumor tissue, collected after IRX-2 immunotherapy. All receptors derive from a human donor with breast cancer.

This sequence joins TRBV6-8 and TRBJ2-1; 10 bases match TRBD2. Per the germline V gene, CDR1 is MNHGY and CDR2 is SAAAGT. This CDR3 has 15 amino acids. V was pared by 4 bases and J by 8 bases, with 8 bases of the junction left unmatched. The CDR3 is CASSSSGGAFHEQFF. Here the CDR3 DNA reads TGTGCCAGCAGTTCCAGCGGGGGGGCGTTCCATGAGCAGTTCTTC.

A few counts support this clone. The chain combines TRBV10-2 with TRBJ2-5; D remains unclear. CDR1 and CDR2 from the germline V gene are WSHSY and SAAADI. V was shortened by 2 bases and J by 5 bases, with 6 bases between the two germline ends. The CDR3 spans 12 residues. The CDR3 spells CASSEGGETQYF. CDR3 nucleotides: TGCGCCAGCAGTGAGGGCGGCGAGACCCAGTACTTC.

The rearrangement uses TRBV12-5 and TRBJ1-1; maybe TRBD1 (5 bases). CDR3 length equals 14 residues. V was clipped by 5 bases and J by 1 base, with 11 bases between them. Germline lookup yields CDR1 LGHNT and CDR2 FRNRAP. Here the CDR3 reads CASGPGLQNTEAFF. The CDR3 region has the DNA TGTGCTAGTGGTCCGGGACTCCAGAACACTGAAGCTTTCTTT.

The covered CDR3 bases are TGTGCCATCAGTGAGTTTGACAGCTACACAGATACGCAGTAT. It yields the protein CAISEFDSYTDTQY. The CDR3 in full is CAISEFDSYTDTQYF. The chain links TRBV10-3 to TRBJ2-3; D is perhaps TRBD1 (5 bases). The sequenced fragment ends 1 residue before the CDR3 boundary, so the rest is inferred from the germline J gene. V was cut by 1 base and J by 2 bases, with 10 bases left in between. The CDR3 extends over 15 amino acids. CDR1 and CDR2 from the germline V gene are ENHRY and SYGVKD.

This clone was counted between two and nine times. V and J are TRBV28 and TRBJ1-5, with a tentative D call TRBD1 (5 bases). CDR1 and CDR2 (germline): MDHEN, SYDVKM. V was trimmed by 2 bases and J by 4 bases, leaving 9 bases between them. The CDR3 is made up of 14 amino acids. The CDR3 DNA sequence: TGTGCCAGCAGTTTAGACAGTATGAATCAGCCCCAGCATTTT. Its protein is CASSLDSMNQPQHF.

This chain connects TRBV5-1 to TRBJ1-6; 10 nucleotides align to TRBD1. Trimming cost V 3 bases and J 8 bases; bases outside gene matches: 5. CDR1 SGHRS and CDR2 YFSETQ come from the germline V gene. CDR3 size: 15 residues. CDR3 residues: CASSSGQGGDSPLHF. DNA for the CDR3: TGCGCCAGCAGCTCTGGACAGGGGGGCGATTCACCCCTCCACTTT.

V and J are TRBV11-3 and TRBJ1-6; the D is unclear. Looked up from germline, CDR1 is SGHNT and CDR2 is YENEEA. V shed 4 bases and J shed 0 bases, with 13 bases lying between them. This CDR3 region has 17 residues. The CDR3 region is CASSSLPMSSYNSPLHF. The CDR3 DNA follows: TGTGCCAGCAGCTCCCTACCGATGAGCTCCTATAATTCACCCCTCCACTTT.

This clone was observed a single time. The chain has TRBV28 and TRBJ1-5; D is possibly TRBD1 (5 bases). Trimming took off 3 bases at V and 6 bases at J, with 12 bases between the two ends. The CDR3 totals 14 residues. Per the germline V gene, CDR1 is MDHEN and CDR2 is SYDVKM. This chain's CDR3 is CASSFGGGSQPQHF. The CDR3 region has the DNA TGTGCCAGCAGTTTTGGGGGAGGGAGTCAGCCCCAGCATTTT.

The rearrangement uses TRBV11-3 and TRBJ1-2, with 9 bases matching TRBD1. This CDR3 contains 14 residues. V lost 5 bases, J lost 2 bases, and 3 bases stayed unmatched. The germline gives CDR1 SGHNT, CDR2 YENEEA. The CDR3: CASSLTGGNYGYTF. DNA of the CDR3: TGTGCCAGCAGCCTTACAGGGGGCAACTATGGCTACACCTTC.

The CDR3 region is CASRPPGQGAYTEAFF. The CDR3 DNA sequence: TGTGCCAGTAGACCTCCGGGACAGGGGGCCTACACTGAAGCTTTCTTT. This sequence joins TRBV19 and TRBJ1-1; 12 bases align to TRBD1. The CDR3 sequence is 16 residues long. Germline V gives CDR1 LNHDA, CDR2 SQIVND (reference sequence). J lost 3 bases, V lost 6 bases, and 8 bases had no gene match.

The chain joins TRBV5-1 to TRBJ2-1; TRBD1 agrees at 8 bases. The V and J ends lost 2 bases and 7 bases, in that order; junction bases with no gene match: 8. CDR1 is SGHRS, CDR2 YFSETQ, per germline. The CDR3 length is 15 residues. This chain's CDR3 is CASSFGQGAQNEQFF. The CDR3 DNA follows: TGCGCCAGCAGCTTTGGGCAGGGGGCTCAAAATGAGCAGTTCTTC.

The gene calls are TRBV1 and TRBJ1-4; the DNA was not compared with TRBD1, the D call given in the table. TRBV1 is deemed a pseudogene. This CDR3 comprises 15 residues. The CDR3 region is CASSQQGSTNEKLFF. In DNA, the CDR3 is TGCGCCAGCAGCCAACAGGGCTCAACTAATGAAAAACTGTTTTTT.

V is TRBV19 and J is TRBJ2-7, with 8 bases that match TRBD2. Germline assignment: CDR1 LNHDA and CDR2 SQIVND (reference sequence). The CDR3 has 15 amino acids. The junction had 6 bases not matched to a gene; V was cut back by 3 bases and J by 2 bases. CDR3 bases: TGTGCCAGTAGTATCGTCACTAGCGGAACCTACGAGCAGTACTTC. It is translated as CASSIVTSGTYEQYF. Variable domain in full (rest from reference TRBV19 and TRBJ2-7): DGGITQSPKYLFRKEGQNVTLSCEQNLNHDAMYWYRQDPGQGLRLIYYSQIVNDFQKGDIAEGYSVSREKKESFPLTVTSAQKNPTAFYLCASSIVTSGTYEQYFGPGTRLTVT.

The J gene is TRBJ1-2, the V gene TRBV19; tentatively, D is TRBD1 (5 bases). Germline CDR1 LNHDA, CDR2 SQIVND (reference sequence). The CDR3 runs to 14 residues. Trimming cost V 3 bases and J 4 bases, with 12 bases left between them. This chain's CDR3 is CASSMGRGSYGYTF. DNA of the CDR3: TGTGCCAGTAGTATGGGAAGGGGAAGCTATGGCTACACCTTC.

This clone was seen only a few times. The genes are TRBV29-1 and TRBJ2-2; D unresolved. V was cut by 5 bases and J by 0 bases, with 7 bases left in between. This CDR3 spans 13 amino acids. CDR1 and CDR2 (germline): SQVTM, ANQGSEA. The CDR3 bases are TGCAGCGTTCGAGACTCGAACACCGGGGAGCTGTTTTTT. Its protein is CSVRDSNTGELFF.

The rearrangement uses TRBV6-8 and TRBJ2-7, with 9 nucleotides matching TRBD1. Germline CDR1 reads MNHGY; CDR2 reads SAAAGT. The CDR3 loop spans 13 amino acids. V lost 6 bases and J lost 12; bases outside the gene matches: 12. The CDR3 DNA follows: TGTGCCAGCAGAGAGCAGGGACAGGGAAGGATGTACGTC. Translation: CASREQGQGRMYV.

This clone was counted only a few times. The CDR3 sequence is CATSREMGAVTEAFF. The CDR3, as DNA: TGTGCCACCAGCAGAGAGATGGGGGCGGTCACTGAAGCTTTCTTT. V gene TRBV15 combines with J gene TRBJ1-1; perhaps TRBD1 as D (6 bases). V gave up 0 bases and J gave up 4 bases, with 12 bases separating them. CDR1 and CDR2 from the germline V gene are LNHNV and YYDKDF (reference sequence). This CDR3 spans 15 amino acids.

This chain uses TRBV28 with TRBJ1-1, with D unresolved. The germline V gene has CDR1 MDHEN and CDR2 SYDVKM. The V gene lost 5 bases and the J gene lost 6 bases, with 13 bases spanning the gap. This CDR3 comprises 13 residues. CDR3 sequence: CASSPKSGAEAFF. As DNA, the CDR3 is TGTGCCAGCAGTCCTAAATCGGGCGCTGAAGCTTTCTTT.

The V gene is TRBV30, the J gene TRBJ1-5; D is unresolved. Between the trimmed V and J ends, which lost 0 bases and 0 bases, there was a span of 9 bases. Per germline, CDR1 GTSNPN and CDR2 SVGIG (reference sequence). The CDR3 extends over 15 amino acids. The DNA for the CDR3 is TGTGCCTGGAGTGTCTCCGGGGTTAGCAATCAGCCCCAGCATTTT. As protein: CAWSVSGVSNQPQHF.

The rearrangement uses TRBV10-2 and TRBJ2-7; 8 nucleotides match TRBD1. Per germline, CDR1 WSHSY and CDR2 SAAADI. The V gene end was trimmed by 6 bases and the J gene end by 0 bases; junction bases not matched to a gene: 10. The CDR3 runs to 16 residues. Here the CDR3 reads CASRTIGQGGSYEQYF. The CDR3 nucleotides read TGCGCCAGCAGAACAATAGGACAGGGAGGCTCCTACGAGCAGTACTTC.

The chain links TRBV12-5 to TRBJ2-2; D not certain. The germline gives CDR1 LGHNT, CDR2 FRNRAP. This CDR3 spans 11 amino acids. The CDR3 region has the DNA TGTGCCAGCGCCAACACCGGGGAGCTGTTTTTT. Protein sequence: CASANTGELFF.

This clone was detected only once. V and J are TRBV18 and TRBJ2-5; the D is unclear. Per germline, CDR1 KGHSH and CDR2 LQKENI. V was shortened by 2 bases and J by 1 base, with 2 bases between the two germline ends. This CDR3 contains 12 residues. The chain's CDR3 is CASSPIQETQYF. In DNA, the CDR3 is TGTGCCAGCTCACCAATCCAAGAGACCCAGTACTTC.

The J gene is TRBJ1-6, the V gene TRBV30; TRBD1 matches 8 bases. CDR3 size: 17 residues. CDR1 GTSNPN and CDR2 SVGIG come from the germline V gene (reference sequence). V trimming: 3 bases; J trimming: 0 bases; junction bases outside the gene matches: 7. Written as DNA, the CDR3 is TGTGCCTGGAGCCGGTCCGGACAGGGCTCCTATAATTCACCCCTCCACTTT. Amino acid sequence: CAWSRSGQGSYNSPLHF.

The J gene is TRBJ1-3, the V gene TRBV28, with D maybe TRBD1 (5 bases). This CDR3 region has 17 residues. Per germline, CDR1 MDHEN and CDR2 SYDVKM. V gave up 3 bases and J gave up 3 bases, with 18 bases separating them. CDR3 amino acids: CASSLPPSSGGGNTIYF. The CDR3 DNA follows: TGTGCCAGCAGTTTGCCCCCCAGTAGTGGGGGTGGAAACACCATATATTTT.

In the case of this clone: Other DNA sequences from this sample encode an identical CDR3 as well. CDR3: CASSAPGFYEQYF. CDR3 nucleotide sequence: TGTGCCAGCAGTGCCCCGGGCTTTTACGAGCAGTACTTC. This chain joins TRBV6-8 and TRBJ2-7; D unresolved. This CDR3 is built from 13 residues. V gave up 5 bases and J gave up 4 bases, with 12 bases separating them. CDR1 is MNHGY and CDR2 is SAAAGT in the germline V gene.

V is TRBV2 and J is TRBJ2-2; 8 bases agree with TRBD2. Per germline, CDR1 SNHLY and CDR2 FYNNEI. There are 16 residues in the CDR3. The ends lost 4 bases at V and 2 bases at J; junction bases unmatched: 6. CDR3 DNA sequence: TGTGCCAGCAGTGCGAACGGGGGGGTTAACACCGGGGAGCTGTTTTTT. Translating gives CASSANGGVNTGELFF.

On this clone itself: Other DNA sequences from this sample encode an identical CDR3 as well. The chain recombines TRBV5-1 with TRBJ2-6; maybe TRBD1 (5 bases). The germline V gene has CDR1 SGHRS and CDR2 YFSETQ. The ends were cut back, 0 bases at V and 0 bases at J, with 13 bases in the middle. The CDR3 spans 18 residues. The CDR3 is CASSLVVGPSSGANVLTF. The CDR3 DNA reads as TGCGCCAGCAGCTTGGTGGTGGGGCCTAGCTCTGGGGCCAACGTCCTGACTTTC. Together with reference TRBV5-1 and TRBJ2-6, the CDR3 gives the full variable domain: KAGVTQTPRYLIKTRGQQVTLSCSPISGHRSVSWYQQTPGQGLQFLFEYFSETQRNKGNFPGRFSGRQFSNSRSEMNVSTLELGDSALYLCASSLVVGPSSGANVLTFGAGSRLTVL.

This clone was observed once. J is TRBJ1-1 and V is TRBV19, with D hard to call. Trimming shortened V by 3 bases and J by 3 bases, and 11 bases separated the two germline ends. Germline V gene data show CDR1 as LNHDA and CDR2 as SQIVND (reference sequence). The CDR3 consists of 14 residues. The chain's CDR3 is CASSIVGRYTEAFF. CDR3 DNA sequence: TGTGCCAGTAGTATTGTGGGGAGGTACACTGAAGCTTTCTTT.

V gene TRBV5-1 combines with J gene TRBJ2-5; D may match TRBD1 or TRBD2 (5 bases each). The V gene lost 4 bases and the J gene lost 5 bases, with 15 bases spanning the gap. The germline V gene encodes CDR1 SGHRS and CDR2 YFSETQ. The CDR3 covers 14 residues. CDR3 in amino acids: CASSEGRGGETQYF. The CDR3 DNA sequence: TGCGCCAGCAGCGAGGGACGGGGTGGGGAGACCCAGTACTTC.

The chain links TRBV12-5 to TRBJ2-7; tentatively, D is TRBD1 or TRBD2 (6 bases each). The CDR3 extends over 13 amino acids. Germline V gene data show CDR1 as LGHNT and CDR2 as FRNRAP. The CDR3 bases are TGTGCCAGCAACAGGGACTCAAGGGGCGAGCAGTACTTC. This codes for CASNRDSRGEQYF.